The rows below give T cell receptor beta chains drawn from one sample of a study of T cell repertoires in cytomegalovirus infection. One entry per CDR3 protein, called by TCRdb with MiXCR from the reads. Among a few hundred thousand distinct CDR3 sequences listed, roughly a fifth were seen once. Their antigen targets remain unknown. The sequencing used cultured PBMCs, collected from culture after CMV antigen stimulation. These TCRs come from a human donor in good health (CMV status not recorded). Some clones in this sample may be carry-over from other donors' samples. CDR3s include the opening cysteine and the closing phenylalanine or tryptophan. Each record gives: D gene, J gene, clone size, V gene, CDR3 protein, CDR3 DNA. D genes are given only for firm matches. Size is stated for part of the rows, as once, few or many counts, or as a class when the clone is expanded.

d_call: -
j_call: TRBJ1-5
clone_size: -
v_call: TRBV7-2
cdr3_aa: CASSLFHNQPQHF
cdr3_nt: TGTGCCAGCAGCTTATTCCACAATCAGCCCCAGCATTTT

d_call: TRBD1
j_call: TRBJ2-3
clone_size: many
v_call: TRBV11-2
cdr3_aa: CASSLFGTGGADTQYF
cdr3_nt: TGTGCCAGCAGCTTATTCGGGACAGGGGGCGCAGATACGCAGTATTTT

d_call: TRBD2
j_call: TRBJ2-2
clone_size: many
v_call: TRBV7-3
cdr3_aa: CASSLTAGVGAGELFF
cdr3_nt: TGTGCCAGCAGCTTAACCGCGGGAGTTGGTGCCGGGGAGCTGTTTTTT

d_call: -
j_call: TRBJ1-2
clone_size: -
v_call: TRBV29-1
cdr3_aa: CSVDLGDGYTF
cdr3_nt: TGCAGCGTTGATTTGGGTGACGGCTACACCTTC

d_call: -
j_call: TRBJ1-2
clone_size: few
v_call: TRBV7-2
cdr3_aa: CASRPPGEAGYTF
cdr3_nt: TGTGCCAGCAGGCCCCCAGGGGAGGCTGGCTACACCTTC

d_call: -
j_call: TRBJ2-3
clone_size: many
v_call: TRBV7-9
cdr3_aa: CASSLERDTQYF
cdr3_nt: TGTGCCAGCAGCCTGGAGAGAGATACGCAGTATTTT

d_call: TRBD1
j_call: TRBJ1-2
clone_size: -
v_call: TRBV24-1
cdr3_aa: CATSGYRGLDYGYTF
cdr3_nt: TGTGCCACCAGTGGTTACAGGGGGCTTGACTATGGCTACACCTTC

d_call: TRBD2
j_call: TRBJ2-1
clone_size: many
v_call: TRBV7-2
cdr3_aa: CASTRAGAYEQFF
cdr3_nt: TGTGCCAGCACCAGAGCGGGAGCTTATGAGCAGTTCTTC

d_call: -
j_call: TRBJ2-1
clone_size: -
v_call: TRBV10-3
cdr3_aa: CAISEWDEQFF
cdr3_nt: TGTGCCATCAGTGAATGGGATGAGCAGTTCTTC

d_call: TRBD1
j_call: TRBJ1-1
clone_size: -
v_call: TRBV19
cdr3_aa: CASSMHRGRTEAFF
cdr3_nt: TGTGCCAGTAGTATGCACAGGGGGCGGACTGAAGCTTTCTTT

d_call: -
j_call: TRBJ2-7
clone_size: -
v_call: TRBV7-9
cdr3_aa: CASSLGTDEQYF
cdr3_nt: TGTGCCAGCAGCCTAGGGACTGACGAGCAGTACTTC

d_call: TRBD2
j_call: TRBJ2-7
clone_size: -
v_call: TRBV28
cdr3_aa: CASTLSASGTYEQYF
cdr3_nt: TGTGCCAGCACCCTTAGCGCTAGCGGAACCTACGAGCAGTACTTC

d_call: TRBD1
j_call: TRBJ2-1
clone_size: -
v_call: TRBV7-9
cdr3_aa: CASSLGRDRASYNEQFF
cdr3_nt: TGTGCCAGCAGCTTAGGCCGGGACAGGGCCTCCTACAATGAGCAGTTCTTC

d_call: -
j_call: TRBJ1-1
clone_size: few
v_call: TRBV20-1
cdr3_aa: CSARAVMNTEAFF
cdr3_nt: TGCAGTGCTAGAGCCGTGATGAACACTGAAGCTTTCTTT

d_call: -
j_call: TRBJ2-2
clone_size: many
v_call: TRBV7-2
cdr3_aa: CASSLVGRTNTGELFF
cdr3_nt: TGTGCCAGCAGCTTAGTCGGCAGGACAAACACCGGGGAGCTGTTTTTT